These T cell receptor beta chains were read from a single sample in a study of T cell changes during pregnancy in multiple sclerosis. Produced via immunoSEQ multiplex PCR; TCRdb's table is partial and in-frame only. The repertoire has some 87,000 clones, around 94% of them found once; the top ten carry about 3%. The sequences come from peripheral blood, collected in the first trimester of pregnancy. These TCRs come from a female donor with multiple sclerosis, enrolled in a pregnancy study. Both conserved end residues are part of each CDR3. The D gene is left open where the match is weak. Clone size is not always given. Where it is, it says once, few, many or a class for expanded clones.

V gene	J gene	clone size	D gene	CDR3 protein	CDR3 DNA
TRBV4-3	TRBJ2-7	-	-	CASSQTTGKSYEQYF	TGCGCCAGCAGCCAAACTACAGGGAAATCCTACGAGCAGTACTTC
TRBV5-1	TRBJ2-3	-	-	CASSLGLGGDTQYF	TGCGCCAGCAGCCTTGGACTAGGGGGGGATACGCAGTATTTT
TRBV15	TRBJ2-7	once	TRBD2	CATSIGRGSSYEQYF	TGTGCCACCAGCATCGGGCGGGGGAGCTCCTACGAGCAGTACTTC
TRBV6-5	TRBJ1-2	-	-	CASRHRETNYGYTF	TGTGCCAGCAGGCACCGGGAGACTAACTATGGCTACACCTTC
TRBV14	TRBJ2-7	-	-	CASSQVRVYEQYF	TGTGCCAGCAGCCAAGTCCGGGTCTACGAGCAGTACTTC
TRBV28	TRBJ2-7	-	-	CASSYGDSSYEQYF	TGTGCCAGCAGTTACGGTGATAGCTCCTACGAGCAGTACTTC
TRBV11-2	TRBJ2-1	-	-	CASSNIRDLFSSSYNEQFF	TGTGCCAGCAGCAATATCCGGGATCTCTTTTCGAGCTCCTACAATGAGCAGTTCTTC
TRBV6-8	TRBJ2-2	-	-	CASDRAANTGELFF	TGTGCCAGCGATCGAGCGGCAAACACCGGGGAGCTGTTTTTT
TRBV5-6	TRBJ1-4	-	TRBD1	CASSLLGGGTGEKLFF	TGTGCCAGCAGCTTACTTGGTGGGGGGACAGGAGAAAAACTGTTTTTT
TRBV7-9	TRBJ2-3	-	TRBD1	CAGLPGQGASDTQYF	TGTGCCGGGTTGCCGGGACAGGGGGCATCGGATACGCAGTATTTT
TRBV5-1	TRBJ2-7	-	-	CASSFLRGWGYEQYF	TGCGCCAGCAGCTTCCTAAGAGGGTGGGGCTACGAGCAGTACTTC
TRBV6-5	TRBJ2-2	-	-	CASSYLQSGVTGELFF	TGTGCCAGCAGTTACCTCCAATCAGGGGTCACCGGGGAGCTGTTTTTT
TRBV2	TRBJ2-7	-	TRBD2	CASSGLAGGPQEQYF	TGTGCCAGCAGCGGCCTTGCGGGAGGCCCGCAGGAGCAGTACTTC
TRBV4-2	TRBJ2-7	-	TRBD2	CASSQDPGGPGEQYF	TGTGCCAGCAGCCAAGACCCGGGAGGGCCGGGGGAGCAGTACTTC
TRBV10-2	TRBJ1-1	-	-	CASSDRGITEAFF	TGCGCCAGCAGTGATCGGGGGATCACTGAAGCTTTCTTT
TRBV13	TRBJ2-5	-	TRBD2	CASSFQTSGRTQYF	TGTGCCAGCAGCTTCCAGACTAGCGGTAGGACCCAGTACTTC
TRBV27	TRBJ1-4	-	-	CASSFVATNEKLFF	TGTGCCAGCAGTTTCGTAGCAACTAATGAAAAACTGTTTTTT
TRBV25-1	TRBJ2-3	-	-	CASRLAITDTQYF	TGTGCCAGCAGATTAGCGATTACAGATACGCAGTATTTT
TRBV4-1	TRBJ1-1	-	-	CASSQDPGGSTEAFF	TGCGCCAGCAGCCAAGATCCGGGAGGGAGCACTGAAGCTTTCTTT
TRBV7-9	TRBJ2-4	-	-	CASSLETSIDIQYF	TGTGCCAGCAGCTTGGAAACTAGCATAGACATTCAGTACTTC
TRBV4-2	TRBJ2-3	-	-	CASSQVEDTQYF	TGTGCCAGCAGCCAAGTAGAGGATACGCAGTATTTT
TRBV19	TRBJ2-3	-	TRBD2	CASSIGFIGLAGYQETDTQYF	TGTGCCAGTAGTATCGGGTTTATAGGACTAGCGGGATATCAAGAAACAGATACGCAGTATTTT
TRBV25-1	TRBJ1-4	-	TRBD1	CASSEWQGVNEKLFF	TGTGCCAGCAGTGAATGGCAGGGGGTTAATGAAAAACTGTTTTTT
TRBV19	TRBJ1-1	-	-	CASSIPGGGMNTEAFF	TGTGCCAGTAGTATCCCGGGTGGAGGCATGAACACTGAAGCTTTCTTT
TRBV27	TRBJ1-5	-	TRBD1	CASRGQGGGNQPQHF	TGTGCCAGCAGAGGACAGGGTGGCGGCAATCAGCCCCAGCATTTT
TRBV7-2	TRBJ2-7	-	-	CASSSGTYEQYF	TGTGCCAGCAGTTCAGGTACCTACGAGCAGTACTTC
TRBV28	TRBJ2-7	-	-	CASSTRLECTF	TGTGCCAGCAGTACGCGACTAGAATGTACTTTC
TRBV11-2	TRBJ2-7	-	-	CASSLISREQYF	TGTGCCAGCAGCTTAATCAGTCGCGAGCAGTACTTC
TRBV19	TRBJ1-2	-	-	CASSIDYRDYGYTF	TGTGCCAGTAGTATAGATTACAGAGACTATGGCTACACCTTC
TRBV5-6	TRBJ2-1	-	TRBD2	CASSSSGGLSYNEQFF	TGTGCCAGCAGCTCCTCGGGGGGGCTGTCCTACAATGAGCAGTTCTTC
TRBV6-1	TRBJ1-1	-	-	CASILDSGEAFF	TGTGCCAGCATATTGGACTCTGGAGAGGCTTTCTTT
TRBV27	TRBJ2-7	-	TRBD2	CASSPLAGTYEQYF	TGTGCCAGCAGTCCACTAGCGGGAACCTACGAGCAGTACTTC
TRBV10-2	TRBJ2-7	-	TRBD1	CASADRGVGQYF	TGCGCCAGCGCGGACAGGGGCGTCGGGCAGTACTTC
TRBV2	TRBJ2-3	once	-	CASKAGAIDTQYF	TGTGCCAGCAAGGCAGGGGCGATAGATACGCAGTATTTT
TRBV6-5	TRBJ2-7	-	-	CASSYSEGSYEQYF	TGTGCCAGCAGTTATTCTGAGGGCTCCTACGAGCAGTACTTC
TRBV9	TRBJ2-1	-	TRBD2	CASSSGTSGGLEQFF	TGTGCCAGCAGCTCAGGGACTAGCGGGGGTCTTGAGCAGTTCTTC
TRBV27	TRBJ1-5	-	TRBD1	CASSVGQGGLGNQPQHF	TGTGCCAGCAGTGTGGGACAGGGCGGTTTGGGCAATCAGCCCCAGCATTTT
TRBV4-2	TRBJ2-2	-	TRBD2	CASSRNGPSGNTGELFF	TGTGCCAGCAGCCGTAACGGGCCTAGCGGGAACACCGGGGAGCTGTTTTTT